These 15 T cell receptor beta chains were sequenced from one sample in a study of blood T cell repertoires in COVID-19. The data were produced by immunoSEQ multiplex PCR, yet TCRdb's version contains in-frame clones alone and is incomplete. The table lists about 310,000 clones, 85% to 90% of them singletons. The specimen was peripheral blood. The receptors stem from a woman aged 40 to 50 with COVID-19, enrolled during active disease.

This clone was seen once. This rearrangement joins TRBV3-1 (or the pseudogene TRBV3-2) to TRBJ2-1; 13 bases map to TRBD2. Germline CDR1 LGHDT, CDR2 YNNKEL (reference sequence). J lost 13 bases, V lost 5 bases, and 2 bases had no gene match. The CDR3 loop spans 12 amino acids. The CDR3 DNA reads as TGTGCCAGCAGCGGGACTAGCGGGACCCAGTTCTTC. The encoded protein is CASSGTSGTQFF.

The rearrangement uses TRBV18 and TRBJ2-1, with 12 positions matching TRBD2. CDR3 length equals 16 residues. Germline V gives CDR1 KGHSH, CDR2 LQKENI. The V gene end was trimmed by 3 bases and the J gene end by 7 bases; junction bases not matched to a gene: 7. Here the CDR3 reads CASSPNLAGGPNEQFF. CDR3 sequence (DNA): TGTGCCAGCTCACCGAATCTAGCGGGAGGGCCTAATGAGCAGTTCTTC.

The CDR3 nucleotides are TGTGCCAGCAGTGACAGGGAAGATTCACCCCTCCACTTT. Encoded protein: CASSDREDSPLHF. The chain joins TRBV2 to TRBJ1-6, with D possibly TRBD1 on 5 matching bases. V lost 3 bases, J lost 8 bases, and 8 bases lay in between. CDR1 is SNHLY and CDR2 is FYNNEI in the germline V gene. The CDR3 length is 13 residues.

This chain links TRBV7-2 with TRBJ2-7, with a possible D match to TRBD2 (6 bases). The CDR3 has 13 amino acids. Trimming removed 8 bases at V and 3 bases at J, with 14 bases between. Germline V lookup: CDR1 SGHTA, CDR2 FQGNSA. The CDR3 region has the DNA TGTGCCAGCTCAAGGGACTGGAGCTACGAGCAGTACTTC. Its protein product is CASSRDWSYEQYF.

CDR3 DNA sequence: TGCGCCAGCAGCTTCGGGGGGGACAATGAGCAGTTCTTC. Translating it yields CASSFGGDNEQFF. The chain employs TRBV5-1 and TRBJ2-1, with TRBD2 matching 8 bases. J was trimmed by 5 bases and V by 2 bases; bases with no gene match: 0. Looked up from germline, CDR1 is SGHRS and CDR2 is YFSETQ. The CDR3 has 13 residues.

This clone was observed once. V gene TRBV7-3 combines with J gene TRBJ2-2; possible D gene TRBD2, 5 bases. The V and J ends lost 5 bases and 1 base respectively, with 11 bases between them. The CDR3 runs 15 residues. The germline gives CDR1 SGHTA, CDR2 FQGTGA. CDR3: CASSRFGKNTGELFF. CDR3 nucleotides: TGTGCCAGCAGCCGTTTCGGGAAGAACACCGGGGAGCTGTTTTTT.

About this clone itself: The germline gene is not matched at one end of the junction; a read error may be the cause. The V call is TRBV6-5, the J call TRBJ1-4; possible D gene TRBD1, 5 bases. This CDR3 region has 15 residues. Germline V gene lookup returns CDR1 MNHEY and CDR2 SVGAGI. This CDR3 reads CASSYSVPGNGKLFF. The CDR3 DNA reads as TGTGCCAGCAGTTACTCGGTTCCAGGGAATGGAAAACTGTTTTTT.

The chain uses TRBV9 and TRBJ1-2; 7 bases are shared with TRBD1. Germline CDR1 is SGDLS and CDR2 is YYNGEE. V lost 0 bases to trimming and J lost 2 bases; unmatched junction nucleotides: 7. CDR3 size: 16 residues. DNA for the CDR3: TGTGCCAGCAGCGTAGGTGTGGGCAGGGGGAACTATGGCTACACCTTC. Protein sequence: CASSVGVGRGNYGYTF.

The chain combines TRBV7-8 with TRBJ1-2; D not certain. The germline V gene encodes CDR1 SGHVS and CDR2 FQNEAQ. V lost 4 bases to trimming and J lost 5 bases, with 11 bases between them. The CDR3 has 13 amino acids. The CDR3 DNA is TGTGCCAGCAGCTCCCCCCGACAATATGGCTACACCTTC. Protein sequence: CASSSPRQYGYTF.

This chain connects TRBV6-4 to TRBJ2-2; 8 bases agree with TRBD1. Germline V gives CDR1 MRHNA, CDR2 SNTAGT. The CDR3 contains 15 residues. The V and J ends lost 7 bases and 4 bases, in that order; junction bases with no gene match: 8. This CDR3 reads CASNKLDRVTGELFF. CDR3 nucleotides: TGTGCCAGCAACAAACTGGACAGGGTCACCGGGGAGCTGTTTTTT.

DNA of the CDR3: TGTGCCAGCGGTGTGAGACAGGGGGCTTCCAATGAGCAGTTCTTC. Its translation: CASGVRQGASNEQFF. The V call is TRBV6-6, the J call TRBJ2-1; 10 bases line up with TRBD1. The CDR3 contains 15 residues. The ends lost 8 bases at V and 6 bases at J; junction bases unmatched: 10. Germline CDR1 reads MNHNY; CDR2 reads SVGAGI (reference sequence).

This clone was detected only once. This chain joins TRBV7-2 and TRBJ2-2; D possibly corresponds to TRBD2 (5 bases). This CDR3 is built from 13 residues. Deletions cut 5 bases from V and 6 bases from J, with 10 bases between. Germline V gene data show CDR1 as SGHTA and CDR2 as FQGNSA. The CDR3 here is CASSRDYPGELFF. CDR3 nucleotides: TGTGCCAGCAGCCGAGACTACCCCGGGGAGCTGTTTTTT.

The V and J genes are TRBV7-9 and TRBJ2-1, with D possibly being TRBD2 (7 bases). Germline-derived CDR1 and CDR2 are SEHNR and FQNEAQ (reference sequence). V lost 5 bases and J lost 4, with 21 bases in between. The CDR3 has 17 residues. The CDR3 bases are TGTGCCAGCAGCCAATTGCCCCGGGGGGCGGGGTACAATGAGCAGTTCTTC. Translation gives CASSQLPRGAGYNEQFF.

V gene TRBV29-1 combines with J gene TRBJ2-3; D not resolved. The CDR3 consists of 12 residues. CDR1 SQVTM and CDR2 ANQGSEA come from the germline V gene. The V gene lost 1 base and the J gene lost 6 bases, with 8 bases spanning the gap. CDR3 sequence: CSVEGPGDTQYF. As DNA, the CDR3 is TGCAGCGTTGAAGGGCCCGGGGATACGCAGTATTTT.

The J gene is TRBJ1-5, the V gene TRBV7-2; maybe TRBD1 (5 bases). Deletions cut 3 bases from V and 6 bases from J, with 15 bases between. The CDR3 consists of 15 residues. Germline CDR1 reads SGHTA; CDR2 reads FQGNSA. DNA for the CDR3: TGTGCCAGCAGCTTTGGGAGGGGAGCAGGTCAGCCCCAGCATTTT. This translates into CASSFGRGAGQPQHF.